This T cell receptor (beta chain) was sequenced in a study of CD8 T cells in Susac syndrome (dated by TCRdb to between 2018 and 2021). About the study as a whole: Among the sequenced Susac syndrome patients, over five had clinically active disease and roughly eight were in clinical remission. The study used repertoire sequencing to test whether antigen drove CD8+ T cell activation and differentiation in Susac syndrome. The study compared CD8+ T cell repertoire clonality among around 11 healthy donors, roughly 14 Susac syndrome patients and roughly 16 multiple sclerosis patients. At blood withdrawal, Susac syndrome patients were therapy-naive, treated with corticosteroids (with IVIg additionally given to some), or treated with IVIg alone. On the study overall, not on this receptor specifically: In the total CD8+ and CD8+ TEMRA repertoires, 15 to 20 and five Susac-specific public clones, respectively, were identified. The TCR sequencing and HLA analysis was acknowledged to have included a relatively small number of individuals. Clonal expansion was observed in Susac syndrome CD8+ repertoires, with the highest expansion in CD8+ TEMRA cells and greater expansion in clinically active than in remitting patients.

Here V drops 6 bases and J drops 3 bases, and the junction holds 6 bases not matched to any gene. Via the germline V gene (reference sequence), CDR1 is DFQATT and CDR2 SNEGSKA. Inclusive of the bounding cysteine and phenylalanine, the CDR3 is 13 residues long. Of the read, only the CDR3 DNA is kept; its 39 bases are in frame from base 1. RNA was extracted with the RNeasy kit and about 0.5 to 1 ug was reverse transcribed using random hexamers. TCR beta CDR3 regions were amplified with the immunoSEQ multiplex PCR assay covering 54 Vbeta and 13 Jbeta segments. To correct PCR amplification bias, a synthetic template baseline was used for both primer optimization and computational correction. The paper's processing steps were these. Reads were annotated to V, D and J genes per IMGT and analyzed with immunoSEQ Analyzer, keeping only productive sequences. To calculate clonality, Shannon entropy was normalized by log2 of the number of productive unique sequences and then subtracted from one. For each patient and control, public and private clones were evaluated within the 100 most prevalent clones. Susac-specific clones were defined as absent from healthy and MS cohorts, roughly 1,100 published viral clones and other ImmuneACCESS disease sequences. Clones were called with MiXCR by TCRdb after fastp trimmed the public reads at Q25, and only in-frame beta chains were retained. Each CDR3 protein gets just one entry, which takes the most common genes and DNA from the rows behind it. What appears here as the V and J calls and clone size reflects TCRdb's work, not the paper's. The sample contains nearly 110,000 distinct CDR3 sequences, less than 95% of them found a single time. The biggest ten clones account for around 0.38% of the sample.

Notes on this clonotype: Its antigen has not been determined. The record has no base qualities; no much larger clone is one base away.

Peripheral blood CD8+ and CD4+ T cells from healthy donors, Susac syndrome patients and multiple sclerosis patients were profiled by high-throughput TCR beta sequencing. The Susac syndrome patients fulfilled recently defined diagnostic criteria for definite or probable disease. CD8+ TEMRA cells were enriched by FACS, while bulk CD8+ and CD4+ T cells were purified by magnetic negative isolation. Blood was drawn into EDTA tubes, processed within 24 hours, and PBMCs were isolated by density gradient centrifugation. PBMCs intended for TCR sequencing were cryopreserved in liquid nitrogen and were subsequently thawed in a 37 degrees C water bath. The sorted or isolated CD4+, CD8+ and CD8+ TEMRA cells reached a purity of at least 90%.

The chain joins TRBV20-1 to TRBJ1-2; 8 bases in the middle match TRBD1. The TCR sequence derives from a human donor with Susac syndrome. What was sequenced was CD8+ T cells from PBMCs. The nucleotide sequence reads as follows: TGCAGTGCCTCGGACAGGGTGGACTATGGCTACACCTTC. It codes for CSASDRVDYGYTF.